This T cell receptor beta chain was recorded in a study of long-term antiretroviral therapy in people with HIV. Trimming stripped 3 bases from V and 4 bases from J, with 10 bases between. Looked up from germline, CDR1 is SGHAT and CDR2 is FQNNGV. The CDR3 is 13 residues long. At survey level, the immunoSEQ assay was run in its v3.0 version. Method: immunoSEQ multiplex PCR; TCRdb's copy keeps in-frame clones and lacks some. The sample gives tens of thousands of clones, 94% of which show up once; roughly 4% is in the top ten. Points from the study as a whole: Pre-ART expanded clones dominated the repertoire at every time point.

Comments on this clone: The antigen is unknown.

The sample in question was unsorted PBMCs, obtained 4.1 years after starting antiretroviral therapy. V and J are TRBV11-2 and TRBJ2-7; no clear D gene. The source is a woman aged 50 to 65 with HIV. CDR3 sequence: CASSFAAAYEQYF. The CDR3 nucleotides read TGTGCCAGCAGCTTCGCGGCAGCGTACGAGCAGTACTTC.